The sequence of this T cell receptor (beta chain) was determined in a study of human T cells and chemical hapten exposure. In the study overall: Patients were mainly female, each with alopecia areata, totalis or universalis.

This CDR3 contains 12 residues. The V gene's germline CDR1 is SGHAT and CDR2 FQNNGV. Trimming cost V 6 bases and J 7 bases, with 13 bases left between them. The time point here: patch test 3, about 24 weeks after DPC sensitization. Treatment meaning: therapeutic diphenylcyclopropenone sensitization with weekly scalp DPC. Someone pulled total RNA out of unfractionated whole blood. Single cDNA molecules in the library carried unique molecular identifiers attached during preparation. TCRdb used MiXCR to reprocess the RACE reads, holding one entry per CDR3 protein. The sample lists 35,000 to 45,000 distinct CDR3 sequences; 12% were seen once.

This receptor was obtained from a woman aged 40 to 55 with alopecia areata. Some clones in this sample may be carry-over from other donors' samples. This material consisted of whole blood, taken in connection with sensitization to the hapten diphenylcyclopropenone (DPC). V gene TRBV11-2 combines with J gene TRBJ2-7; D is ambiguous. This chain's CDR3 is CASSIGSPEQYF. For the CDR3, the DNA is TGTGCCAGCAGTATAGGGTCCCCAGAGCAGTACTTC. Supplemented by reference TRBV11-2 and TRBJ2-7, the full variable domain reads EAGVAQSPRYKIIEKRQSVAFWCNPISGHATLYWYQQILGQGPKLLIQFQNNGVVDDSQLPKDRFSAERLKGVDSTLKIQPAKLEDSAVYLCASSIGSPEQYFGPGTRLTVT.